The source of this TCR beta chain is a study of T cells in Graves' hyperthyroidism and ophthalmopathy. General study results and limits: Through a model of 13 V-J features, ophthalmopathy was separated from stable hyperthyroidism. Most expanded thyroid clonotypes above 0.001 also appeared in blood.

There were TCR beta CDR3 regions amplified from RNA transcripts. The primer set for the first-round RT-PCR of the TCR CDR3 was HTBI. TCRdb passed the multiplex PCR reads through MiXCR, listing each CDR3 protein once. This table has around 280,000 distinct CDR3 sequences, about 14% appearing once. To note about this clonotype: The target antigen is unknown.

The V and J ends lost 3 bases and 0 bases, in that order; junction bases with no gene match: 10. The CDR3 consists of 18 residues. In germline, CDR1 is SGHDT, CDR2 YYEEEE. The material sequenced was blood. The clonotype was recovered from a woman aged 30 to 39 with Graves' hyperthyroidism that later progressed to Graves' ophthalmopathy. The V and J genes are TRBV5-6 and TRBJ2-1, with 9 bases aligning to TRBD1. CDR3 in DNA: TGTGCCAGCAGCTCTCGGGCCGACAGGGGGAGCTCCTACAATGAGCAGTTCTTC. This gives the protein CASSSRADRGSSYNEQFF.